These 17 T cell receptor beta chains were all obtained from the same sample, sequenced in a study of T cell repertoires in aging, cancer and after chemotherapy. Peripheral blood genomic DNA, not sorted cells or RNA, was the template. A mixed TRB-A/B primer pool amplified rearranged TRB by multiplex touch-down PCR. TCRdb reprocessed the multiplex PCR reads with MiXCR, giving one entry per CDR3 protein. The sample yields approximately 9,800 distinct CDR3 sequences, 30% to 45% seen once. The sample taken for sequencing was blood. These receptor sequences come from a human donor in good health.

V usage is TRBV24-1 and J usage is TRBJ1-5, with D hard to call. There are 12 residues in the CDR3. In germline, CDR1 is KGHDR, CDR2 SFDVKD. Trimming left V 4 bases short and J 2 bases short, with 2 bases between. In nucleotides, the CDR3 is TGTGCCACCAGTGAGGGCAATCAGCCCCAGCATTTT. As protein: CATSEGNQPQHF.

The J gene is TRBJ1-5, the V gene TRBV6-2 or TRBV6-3; possible D gene TRBD1, 6 bases. V was cut by 2 bases and J by 5 bases, with 19 bases left in between. In germline, CDR1 is MNHEY, CDR2 SVGEGT. The CDR3 loop spans 17 amino acids. CDR3 DNA sequence: TGTGCCAGCAGTTACAGGCGGGCAGGGGCAGAGGATCAGCCCCAGCATTTT. This translates into CASSYRRAGAEDQPQHF.

This clonotype was seen a few times. The J gene is TRBJ2-7, the V gene TRBV5-6; D perhaps matches TRBD1 (6 bases). Looked up from germline, CDR1 is SGHDT and CDR2 is YYEEEE. The CDR3 covers 15 residues. V lost 5 bases to trimming and J lost 3 bases, with 18 bases between them. The DNA of the CDR3 is TGTGCCAGCAGTCAGGGGACGGCTGTAAGCTACGAGCAGTACTTC. It is translated as CASSQGTAVSYEQYF. The full variable domain, completed using reference TRBV5-6 and TRBJ2-7, is DAGVTQSPTHLIKTRGQQVTLRCSPKSGHDTVSWYQQALGQGPQFIFQYYEEEERQRGNFPDRFSGHQFPNYSSELNVNALLLGDSALYLCASSQGTAVSYEQYFGPGTRLTVT.

The table lists this clonotype with a few counts. The chain couples TRBV13 to TRBJ2-1; 9 bases line up with TRBD2. Unmatched junction bases numbered 16, after V lost 2 bases and J lost 5 bases. CDR1 is PRHDT and CDR2 is FYEKMQ in the germline V gene (reference sequence). CDR3 length: 19 amino acids. As DNA, the CDR3 is TGTGCCAGCAGCTTAACGCGTTCTAGACTAGCGGAGGGAAACAATGAGCAGTTCTTC. Its protein is CASSLTRSRLAEGNNEQFF.

This rearrangement joins TRBV6-4 to TRBJ2-2; 11 bases map to TRBD1. Germline CDR1 reads MRHNA; CDR2 reads SNTAGT. The junction had 3 bases not matched to a gene; V was cut back by 5 bases and J by 4 bases. CDR3 size: 15 residues. CDR3 sequence: CASSPGTGGTGELFF. DNA of the CDR3: TGTGCCAGCAGTCCCGGGACAGGGGGCACCGGGGAGCTGTTTTTT.

This clonotype has just a few counts. The genes are TRBV18 and TRBJ2-7; D may be TRBD1 (6 bases). The CDR3 spans 14 residues. V lost 3 bases, J lost 2 bases, and 11 bases lay in between. The germline gives CDR1 KGHSH, CDR2 LQKENI. As DNA, the CDR3 is TGTGCCAGCTCACCCGAGGACAGTGCCTACGAGCAGTACTTC. It codes for CASSPEDSAYEQYF.

This chain connects TRBV6-5 to TRBJ1-4, with 9 bases aligning to TRBD1. From germline, CDR1 is MNHEY and CDR2 SVGAGI. The V and J ends lost 6 bases and 5 bases, in that order; junction bases with no gene match: 7. This CDR3 is built from 15 residues. CDR3 in DNA: TGTGCCAGCAGCCAAGGTGGGACAGGGAATGAAAAACTGTTTTTT. Translating it yields CASSQGGTGNEKLFF.

This clonotype turned up a few times. J is TRBJ2-5 and V is TRBV24-1, with D perhaps TRBD1 (6 bases). Germline V gene sequence: CDR1 KGHDR, CDR2 SFDVKD. CDR3 size: 13 residues. Trimming stripped 4 bases from V and 6 bases from J, with 11 bases between. Here the CDR3 reads CATSDPDRKTQYF. Here the CDR3 DNA reads TGTGCCACCAGTGACCCGGACAGAAAGACCCAGTACTTC.

Only one count was recorded for this clonotype. This sequence joins TRBV12-3 or TRBV12-4 and TRBJ1-4; D gene ambiguous. V was pared by 2 bases and J by 7 bases, with 14 bases between. CDR3 size: 15 residues. Here the CDR3 reads CASSLYPEMGEKLFF. CDR3 in DNA: TGTGCCAGCAGTTTATACCCGGAGATGGGTGAAAAACTGTTTTTT.

The rearrangement links TRBV5-6 to TRBJ2-2; no definite D call. Germline lookup yields CDR1 SGHDT and CDR2 YYEEEE. There are 13 residues in the CDR3. Trimming took 0 bases from V and 6 from J, leaving 6 bases between them. In DNA, the CDR3 is TGTGCCAGCAGCTTGGGGCAGCCCGGGGAGCTGTTTTTT. Its translation is CASSLGQPGELFF.

The V call is TRBV27, the J call TRBJ1-4, with D unclear. V was clipped by 1 base and J by 8 bases, with 14 bases between them. The CDR3 length is 15 residues. Per the germline V gene, CDR1 is MNHEY and CDR2 is SMNVEV (reference sequence). CDR3 residues: CASSLWWQAGEKLFF. The CDR3 nucleotides read TGTGCCAGCAGTTTATGGTGGCAGGCGGGCGAAAAACTGTTTTTT.

The chain is built from TRBV7-9 and TRBJ2-1; no clear D. Trimming left V 0 bases short and J 4 bases short, with 7 bases between. CDR3 length: 14 amino acids. Germline V gene data show CDR1 as SEHNR and CDR2 as FQNEAQ (reference sequence). The CDR3: CASSLASQYNEQFF. As DNA, the CDR3 is TGTGCCAGCAGCTTAGCATCACAATACAATGAGCAGTTCTTC.

This clonotype turned up a few times. A junction end diverges from the germline sequence, so it may reflect a read error. This rearrangement joins TRBV6-6 to TRBJ2-4; 14 bases match TRBD2. CDR1 and CDR2 from the germline V gene are MNHNY and SVGAGI (reference sequence). The CDR3 runs 13 residues. CDR3 amino acids: CASSGLAGGSQSF. For the CDR3, the DNA is TGTGCCAGCAGTGGACTAGCGGGAGGCTCACAATCCTTC.

There are a few counts of this clonotype. The genes are TRBV18 and TRBJ2-7, with 12 bases matching TRBD2. Trimming took 1 base from V and 6 from J; bases not matched to a gene: 4. Germline CDR1 reads KGHSH; CDR2 reads LQKENI. The CDR3 contains 15 residues. The CDR3 loop is CASSPRLAGVGEQYF. For the CDR3, the DNA is TGTGCCAGCTCACCACGACTAGCGGGAGTGGGCGAGCAGTACTTC.

The V gene is TRBV7-2, the J gene TRBJ1-1; D perhaps matches TRBD1 (5 bases). The DNA end lines up better with TRBJ1-6; the J call may be wrong. Germline assignment: CDR1 SGHTA and CDR2 FQGNSA. The CDR3 extends over 15 amino acids. Here the CDR3 DNA reads TGTGCCAGCAGCTTTTGGGGCCACGGAATTTCACCCCTCCACTTT. Its translation is CASSFWGHGISPLHF.

This clonotype has more than one count but fewer than ten. The genes are TRBV27 and TRBJ2-5; 10 positions agree with TRBD1. The CDR3 has 17 amino acids. V lost 6 bases and J lost 3; bases outside the gene matches: 13. Germline CDR1 and CDR2: MNHEY and SMNVEV (reference sequence). CDR3 sequence (DNA): TGTGCCAGCAGCAACAACCTAAGGACAGGGGGAAAAGAGACCCAGTACTTC. Protein product: CASSNNLRTGGKETQYF.

This clonotype has just a few counts. V usage is TRBV27 and J usage is TRBJ1-2, with 7 positions matching TRBD1. CDR1 MNHEY and CDR2 SMNVEV come from the germline V gene (reference sequence). This CDR3 contains 13 residues. V shed 0 bases and J 6 bases; nucleotides not matched to a gene: 1. CDR3 protein: CASSLSRGDGYTF. The CDR3 DNA reads TGTGCCAGCAGTTTATCCAGGGGGGATGGCTACACCTTC.